These T cell receptor beta chains were read from a single sample in a study of OX40 agonist ivuxolimab in advanced cancers. The repertoire was sequenced with immunoSEQ multiplex PCR; TCRdb's copy has only in-frame clones and lacks some. The sample lists some 91,000 clones, over 75% seen once, with 3.5% to 5.5% in the top ten. The starting material was CD4+ or CD8+ T cells sorted from blood, obtained in a trial of the OX40 agonist ivuxolimab. The receptors were gathered from an adult with an advanced solid tumor such as melanoma, head and neck, liver or kidney cancer. Both conserved end residues are part of each CDR3. Each record gives: D gene, J gene, V gene, clone size, CDR3 protein, CDR3 DNA. D genes are given only for firm matches. For some rows the clone size is stated as once, few or many, or as a class when expanded; others skip it.

>.|TRBJ2-1|TRBV29-1|.
CSVGLLAQDNEQFF
TGCAGCGTTGGATTGTTAGCTCAGGACAATGAGCAGTTCTTC
>TRBD1|TRBJ2-4|TRBV28|few
CASSPNPPLGQGRLVGVQYF
TGTGCCAGCAGTCCCAACCCCCCCCTCGGACAGGGACGGTTGGTAGGCGTTCAGTACTTC
>.|TRBJ2-6|TRBV7-2|.
CASSLAGGFGRLGANVLTF
TGTGCCAGCAGCTTAGCAGGAGGGTTTGGACGGCTTGGGGCCAACGTCCTGACTTTC
>.|TRBJ1-4|TRBV19|.
CASRTRFAPEATNEKLFF
TGTGCCAGTAGAACCCGGTTCGCCCCGGAGGCAACTAATGAAAAACTGTTTTTT
>TRBD1|TRBJ1-1|TRBV6-6|.
CASSDRTGVRAFF
TGTGCCAGCAGTGACCGGACAGGGGTAAGAGCTTTCTTT
>.|TRBJ2-1|TRBV7-2|.
CASSLGDIYNEQFF
TGTGCCAGCAGCTTAGGGGACATTTACAATGAGCAGTTCTTC
>TRBD2|TRBJ2-3|TRBV11-1|.
CASSPREGGSDTQYF
TGTGCCAGCAGCCCCCGGGAGGGGGGGTCAGATACGCAGTATTTT
>.|TRBJ1-3|TRBV5-1|.
CASSLGQSNSGNTIYF
TGCGCCAGCAGCCTAGGACAGAGTAACTCTGGAAACACCATATATTTT
>.|TRBJ2-1|TRBV7-2|.
CASGLGYEQFF
TGTGCCAGCGGCCTTGGGTATGAGCAGTTCTTC
>.|TRBJ1-5|TRBV6-1|.
CASIRDWDYQPQHF
TGTGCCAGCATCCGGGACTGGGATTATCAGCCCCAGCATTTT
>TRBD1|TRBJ2-1|TRBV9|.
CASSPHRGLYNEQFF
TGTGCCAGCAGCCCTCACAGGGGGCTCTACAATGAGCAGTTCTTC
>.|TRBJ1-1|TRBV6-5|few
CASSYSGTNTEAFF
TGTGCCAGCAGTTATTCGGGCACGAACACTGAAGCTTTCTTT
>.|TRBJ2-1|TRBV20-1|.
CSASKANEQFF
TGCAGTGCTAGCAAAGCCAATGAGCAGTTCTTC
>.|TRBJ1-1|TRBV6-5|.
CASKLGATEAFF
TGTGCCAGCAAACTAGGGGCGACTGAAGCTTTCTTT
>.|TRBJ1-1|TRBV29-1|.
CSVGGHRSTEAFF
TGCAGCGTTGGGGGACATCGGTCCACTGAAGCTTTCTTT
>TRBD1|TRBJ1-5|TRBV28|once
CASSLSGTGSDSNQPQHF
TGTGCCAGCAGCCTCTCCGGGACAGGGTCAGATAGCAATCAGCCCCAGCATTTT
>.|TRBJ2-7|TRBV28|.
CASSLSGRRSHEQYF
TGTGCCAGCAGTTTGAGCGGGCGGAGGTCCCACGAGCAGTACTTC
>TRBD2|TRBJ2-1|TRBV5-1|once
CASSGGLAEYNEQFF
TGCGCCAGCAGCGGGGGACTAGCGGAGTACAATGAGCAGTTCTTC
>.|TRBJ1-2|TRBV7-9|few
CASSFLNYGYTF
TGTGCCAGCAGCTTTCTAAACTATGGCTACACCTTC
>TRBD1|TRBJ2-1|TRBV7-2|.
CASSSTGYEQFF
TGTGCCAGCAGCTCGACAGGGTATGAGCAGTTCTTC
>.|TRBJ1-1|TRBV27|many
CASSLKGFGARRTMNTEAFF
TGTGCCAGCAGTTTAAAGGGGTTCGGAGCGAGGAGGACCATGAACACTGAAGCTTTCTTT
>TRBD1|TRBJ2-5|TRBV5-1|.
CASSLGGTGGETQYF
TGCGCCAGCAGCTTGGGTGGGACAGGGGGAGAGACCCAGTACTTC
>.|TRBJ2-2|TRBV7-8|once
CASSLAGTPRGNTGELFF
TGTGCCAGCAGCTTAGCAGGGACCCCCCGGGGGAACACCGGGGAGCTGTTTTTT
>.|TRBJ2-1|TRBV19|many
CASSIDPREQFF
TGTGCCAGTAGTATAGATCCAAGGGAGCAGTTCTTC